This entry lists 14 T cell receptor beta chains sequenced from one sample in a study of blood T cells in healthy people across ages. A J-beta primer mix and a sample-barcoded 5' primer were used in a second PCR of about 7 to 12 cycles. MiXCR was run by TCRdb on the 5' RACE reads, yielding one entry per CDR3 protein. The table lists 700,000 to 850,000 distinct CDR3 sequences, 40% to 65% of them singletons, with approximately 40% in the top ten. The specimen sequenced was blood. The receptors come from a man older than 75 in good health.

This clonotype is a singleton in its sample. The rearrangement links TRBV12-5 to TRBJ2-1, with D unclear. This CDR3 has 15 residues. V lost 1 base and J lost 3, with 10 bases in between. In germline, CDR1 is LGHNT, CDR2 FRNRAP. CDR3 region: CASGLAPYGYNEQFF. The CDR3 DNA is TGTGCTAGTGGTTTGGCCCCGTATGGCTACAATGAGCAGTTCTTC.

Concerning this clonotype: One end of the junction varies from germline; a read error may be responsible. V and J are TRBV18 and TRBJ2-1, with D tentatively TRBD1 (6 bases). The last part of the DNA fits TRBJ2-7 better; the J call may be wrong. Germline V CDR1 and CDR2: KGHSH, LQKENI. The CDR3 runs to 12 residues. The CDR3 DNA reads TGTGCCAGCCCACCAGGGGTTCACGAGCAGTACTTC. Encoded protein: CASPPGVHEQYF.

In nucleotides, the CDR3 is TGTGCCAGCAGTTTCCCCCAGACTCCCACAGATACGCAGTATTTT. Amino acid sequence: CASSFPQTPTDTQYF. The genes are TRBV28 and TRBJ2-3; D is unclear. Germline CDR1 and CDR2: MDHEN and SYDVKM. The length of the CDR3 is 15 residues. Trimming pared 3 bases from V and 2 bases from J, leaving 12 bases between.

In this sample, this clonotype turned up a few times. The chain employs TRBV27 and TRBJ2-3, with D perhaps matching TRBD1 or TRBD2 (6 bases each). Trimming took off 5 bases at V and 14 bases at J, with 26 bases between the two ends. This CDR3 contains 15 residues. The germline gives CDR1 MNHEY, CDR2 SMNVEV (reference sequence). The DNA of the CDR3 is TGTGCCAGCAGTGCCGGAGCCGTGGGGGGCAGATACGCGTATTTT. Its protein is CASSAGAVGGRYAYF.

The gene calls are TRBV20-1 and TRBJ2-1; tentative D call: TRBD2 (6 bases). CDR3 size: 16 residues. Germline-derived CDR1 and CDR2 are DFQATT and SNEGSKA (reference sequence). V was shortened by 6 bases and J by 0 bases, with 18 bases between the two germline ends. This CDR3 reads CSARSRAGSSYNEQFF. In DNA form, the CDR3 reads TGCAGTGCCCGAAGCAGGGCGGGAAGCTCCTACAATGAGCAGTTCTTC.

This clonotype was counted between two and nine times. The chain is built from TRBV9 and TRBJ2-1, with 11 bases aligning to TRBD2. CDR1 SGDLS and CDR2 YYNGEE come from the germline V gene. This CDR3 region has 17 residues. The V segment lost 4 bases and the J segment 8 bases; nucleotides outside the gene matches: 14. CDR3 in amino acids: CASSPRPLAGGRHEQFF. CDR3 coding DNA: TGTGCCAGCAGCCCCAGGCCCCTAGCGGGAGGCCGACATGAGCAGTTCTTC.

This clonotype was found a few times. V usage is TRBV5-4 and J usage is TRBJ1-1; TRBD1 agrees at 7 bases. The CDR3 totals 14 residues. V lost 4 bases and J lost 3; bases outside the gene matches: 6. CDR1 is SGHNT and CDR2 is YYREEE in the germline V gene (reference sequence). The CDR3 here is CASSPQGEHTEAFF. In DNA, the CDR3 is TGTGCCAGCAGCCCCCAGGGGGAGCACACTGAAGCTTTCTTT. The entire variable domain, with the rest obtained from reference TRBV5-4 and TRBJ1-1, is as follows: ETGVTQSPTHLIKTRGQQVTLRCSSQSGHNTVSWYQQALGQGPQFIFQYYREEENGRGNFPPRFSGLQFPNYSSELNVNALELDDSALYLCASSPQGEHTEAFFGQGTRLTVV.

A few counts support this clonotype. The chain employs TRBV12-3 or TRBV12-4 and TRBJ1-2, with a tentative D call TRBD1 (5 bases). The CDR3 has 15 residues. Trimming removed 6 bases from V and 8 bases from J, with 22 bases in between. The CDR3 loop is CASSAVAGIGRGYTF. The CDR3 bases are TGTGCCAGCAGCGCCGTGGCAGGGATTGGTAGGGGCTACACCTTC.

The genes are TRBV3-1 and TRBJ1-6, with 8 bases aligning to TRBD1. Germline CDR1 LGHDT, CDR2 YNNKEL (reference sequence). Trimming took 3 bases from V and 9 from J; bases not matched to a gene: 7. The CDR3 has 15 amino acids. The CDR3 DNA is TGTGCCAGCAGCCATGTTGGACAGGGCGGTTCACCCCTCCACTTT. Translated: CASSHVGQGGSPLHF. The variable domain in full, completed from reference TRBV3-1 and TRBJ1-6, reads DTAVSQTPKYLVTQMGNDKSIKCEQNLGHDTMYWYKQDSKKFLKIMFSYNNKELIINETVPNRFSPKSPDKAHLNLHINSLELGDSAVYFCASSHVGQGGSPLHFGNGTRLTVT.

This clonotype was seen more than once but under ten times. This chain links TRBV3-1 with TRBJ2-1, with 14 nucleotides matching TRBD2. Germline-derived CDR1 and CDR2 are LGHDT and YNNKEL (reference sequence). V lost 1 base to trimming and J lost 10 bases; unmatched junction nucleotides: 6. CDR3 length equals 16 residues. CDR3 DNA: TGTGCCAGCAGCCAAGGGGGGACTAGCGGGAGAGGGGAGCAGTTCTTC. This gives the protein CASSQGGTSGRGEQFF.

The V call is TRBV10-1, the J call TRBJ2-3; TRBD1 matches at 8 bases. This CDR3 is built from 11 residues. Germline loops: CDR1 WNHNN, CDR2 SYGVQD (reference sequence). After removal of 10 bases from V and 14 bases from J, the junction contained 11 bases not matched to a gene. The CDR3 DNA sequence: TGCGCCACCTCGGGGGACAGGTACGCGTATTTT. As protein: CATSGDRYAYF.

This chain links TRBV6-4 with TRBJ2-7; tentative D call: TRBD2 (9 bases). Germline V gives CDR1 MRHNA, CDR2 SNTAGT. The ends were cut back, 2 bases at V and 4 bases at J, with 27 bases in the middle. The CDR3 covers 19 residues. In nucleotides, the CDR3 is TGTGCCAGCAGTGACCCGGACAGGGCTAGCGGGACAATAAGGTACGAGCAGTACTTC. This codes for CASSDPDRASGTIRYEQYF.

The chain recombines TRBV18 with TRBJ1-1; the D is unclear. The CDR3 has 14 amino acids. Trimming cost V 4 bases and J 5 bases, with 14 bases left between them. Germline V gives CDR1 KGHSH, CDR2 LQKENI. CDR3 region: CASSLNRGETEAFF. The CDR3 bases are TGTGCCAGCTCACTAAATCGTGGGGAGACTGAAGCTTTCTTT.

The genes are TRBV7-8 and TRBJ2-5, with TRBD1 identical over 8 bases. The CDR3 sequence is 15 residues long. The V gene end was trimmed by 5 bases and the J gene end by 4 bases; junction bases not matched to a gene: 9. Germline V gene sequence: CDR1 SGHVS, CDR2 FQNEAQ. CDR3 nucleotides: TGTGCCAGCAGCCAGGGGGCTCACCACAGAGAGACCCAGTACTTC. This translates into CASSQGAHHRETQYF.